This T cell receptor beta chain was sequenced during a study of shared clonotypes between healthy human individuals. Study-wide findings and caveats: Around 5.3% of naive CD4 clonotypes were shared across a handful of donors. Non-shared clonotypes had lower generation probabilities than those shared by all four donors. Even with large depth, rarefaction showed that sorted-subset sequencing was incomplete.

Once extracted for a subset, genomic DNA was divided evenly among several immunoSEQ plates. Using immunoSEQ multiplex PCR, the repertoire was profiled, and TCRdb retains in-frame clones only, with some absent. The data show roughly 2.6 million clones, just over 90% seen once. This clone was counted a few times. Its antigen is as yet unknown. Trimming took 2 bases from V and 4 from J, leaving 6 bases between them. There are 12 residues in the CDR3. CDR1 is GTSNPN, CDR2 SVGIG, per germline (reference sequence). The sequenced material came from naive CD4+ T cells sorted from blood. As to subset: CD45RA+ positively selected. The J gene is TRBJ1-5, the V gene TRBV30; the D is unclear. The sequence came from a man aged 18 to 30 in good health. The CDR3 protein is CAWSRANQPQHF. For the CDR3, the DNA is TGTGCCTGGAGTCGGGCAAATCAGCCCCAGCATTTT.